The 8 T cell receptor beta chains given below trace back to one sample, sequenced in a study of identical twins. TCRdb independently ran MiXCR on the 5' RACE reads; one entry per CDR3 protein. The table includes fewer than 800,000 distinct CDR3 sequences, about 7.1% detected once. The same sample was also used in a study of yellow fever vaccine responses in identical twins.

Material for sequencing was PBMCs. These receptor sequences come from a woman aged 18-29 years in good health.

This chain connects TRBV6-1 to TRBJ1-1; TRBD1 aligns across 7 bases. This CDR3 region has 14 residues. Losses at the gene ends were 6 bases for V and 3 bases for J; bases not matched to a gene: 7. Germline CDR1 reads MNHNS; CDR2 reads SASEGT. The CDR3 DNA follows: TGTGCCAGCAGCAACAGGGGCTGGCACACTGAAGCTTTCTTT. Residues: CASSNRGWHTEAFF.

This clonotype appeared a few times. J is TRBJ1-1 and V is TRBV18; 9 nucleotides line up with TRBD1. Germline assignment: CDR1 KGHSH and CDR2 LQKENI. V was clipped by 6 bases and J by 4 bases; unmatched bases: 9. The CDR3 is made up of 15 amino acids. The CDR3: CASSWDRAGGTEAFF. The DNA for the CDR3 is TGTGCCAGCTCCTGGGACAGGGCCGGCGGCACTGAAGCTTTCTTT.

This clonotype was counted between two and nine times. The gene calls are TRBV4-1 and TRBJ2-3; D is ambiguous. From germline, CDR1 is MGHRA and CDR2 YSYEKL. Trimming stripped 0 bases from V and 0 bases from J, with 7 bases between. The CDR3 consists of 15 residues. CDR3 in amino acids: CASSQETFSTDTQYF. The CDR3 DNA reads TGCGCCAGCAGCCAAGAAACATTTAGCACAGATACGCAGTATTTT.

This clonotype was seen more than once but under ten times. The chain links TRBV10-3 to TRBJ2-1, with TRBD2 identical over 10 bases. CDR1 ENHRY and CDR2 SYGVKD come from the germline V gene. The CDR3 length is 15 residues. J gave up 2 bases and V 5 bases, and 3 bases lay outside the gene matches. The CDR3 nucleotides are TGTGCCATCAGTAGCGGGAGGGTCCCCTACAATGAGCAGTTCTTC. Translating it yields CAISSGRVPYNEQFF.

This clonotype was counted at least ten times. The chain uses TRBV5-1 and TRBJ2-7; 8 nucleotides match TRBD1. Looked up from germline, CDR1 is SGHRS and CDR2 is YFSETQ. With 4 bases clipped from V and 5 bases from J, the junction kept 8 bases outside the gene matches. The CDR3 runs to 14 residues. DNA for the CDR3: TGCGCCAGCAGCCCGGACAGGGCTCGGAACGAGCAGTACTTC. This encodes CASSPDRARNEQYF.

This clonotype was detected ten times or more. This sequence joins TRBV11-2 and TRBJ2-1, with TRBD1 matching over 7 bases. Germline V gives CDR1 SGHAT, CDR2 FQNNGV. With 5 bases clipped from V and 0 bases from J, the junction kept 4 bases outside the gene matches. This CDR3 comprises 15 residues. The CDR3 protein is CASSQQGSSYNEQFF. The CDR3 DNA sequence: TGTGCCAGCAGCCAACAGGGGAGCTCCTACAATGAGCAGTTCTTC. Looking up the rest from reference TRBV11-2 and TRBJ2-1 gives the full variable domain: EAGVAQSPRYKIIEKRQSVAFWCNPISGHATLYWYQQILGQGPKLLIQFQNNGVVDDSQLPKDRFSAERLKGVDSTLKIQPAKLEDSAVYLCASSQQGSSYNEQFFGPGTRLTVL.

This clonotype has ten or more counts. The chain couples TRBV12-3 or TRBV12-4 to TRBJ1-3; no reliable D call. V lost 10 bases, J lost 0 bases, and 13 bases lay in between. The length of the CDR3 is 14 residues. This CDR3 is CANKVSSSGNTIYF. CDR3 nucleotides: TGTGCCAACAAGGTTTCGAGCTCTGGAAACACCATATATTTT.

There are many counts of this clonotype. J is TRBJ2-3 and V is TRBV11-2, with 8 bases identical to TRBD2. The germline CDR1 and CDR2 sequences are SGHAT and FQNNGV. The V and J ends lost 6 bases and 2 bases, in that order; junction bases with no gene match: 10. This CDR3 spans 16 amino acids. The CDR3 region is CASRKPGGGHTDTQYF. Here the CDR3 DNA reads TGTGCCAGCAGAAAACCCGGGGGGGGTCACACAGATACGCAGTATTTT.